This TCR beta chain is drawn from a study of molecular identifiers for immune sequencing clone quantification. Across the whole study: In replicates, RNA taken from approximately 20,000 or 98,000 naive CD8 cells was divided five ways, and four portions underwent sequencing.

The ends were cut back, 1 base at V and 5 bases at J, with 12 bases in the middle. The CDR3 loop spans 15 amino acids. CDR1 and CDR2 (germline): SEHNR, FQNEAQ (reference sequence). TCRdb ran MiXCR on the PCR reads and lists one entry per CDR3 protein. The table lists around 480,000 distinct CDR3 sequences, about a fifth of them singletons. In this sample, this clonotype turned up a few times. The clonotype was recovered from a human donor in good health. Some libraries in this study had Jurkat cell RNA spiked in. The chain joins TRBV7-9 to TRBJ2-1; either TRBD1 or TRBD2 may supply D (5 bases each). The sequenced sample was naive CD8+ T cells from blood, with Jurkat cell RNA spiked in. Subset: FACS-sorted CD8+CD4-CCR7+CD45RA+ naive T cells. The CDR3 reads CASSLGGTEHNEQFF. CDR3 sequence (DNA): TGTGCCAGCAGCTTAGGAGGGACCGAGCACAATGAGCAGTTCTTC.